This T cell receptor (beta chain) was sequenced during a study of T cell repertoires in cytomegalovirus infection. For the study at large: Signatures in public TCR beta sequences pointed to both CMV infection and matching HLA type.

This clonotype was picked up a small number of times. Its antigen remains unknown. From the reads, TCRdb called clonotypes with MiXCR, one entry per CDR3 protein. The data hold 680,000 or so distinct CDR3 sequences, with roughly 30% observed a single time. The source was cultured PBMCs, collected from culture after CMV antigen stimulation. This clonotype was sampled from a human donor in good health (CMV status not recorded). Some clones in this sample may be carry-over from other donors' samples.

CDR3 sequence (DNA): TGTGCCAGCACCGCGACAGGGTCGGCAGAGACCCAGTACTTC. It yields the protein CASTATGSAETQYF. This chain joins TRBV5-4 and TRBJ2-5, with 7 nucleotides matching TRBD1. The length of the CDR3 is 14 residues. Germline V gene sequence: CDR1 SGHNT, CDR2 YYREEE (reference sequence). V was pared by 6 bases and J by 4 bases, with 9 bases of the junction left unmatched.